This TCR beta chain was found in a study of T cell repertoires in cytomegalovirus infection. Overall study results and limits: HLA-C-restricted TCR beta clonotypes specific for CMV led the ex vivo response.

CDR3 length: 14 residues. Trimming removed 5 bases at V and 5 bases at J, with 15 bases between. CDR1 and CDR2 (germline): SEHNR, FQNEAQ (reference sequence). TCRdb independently ran MiXCR on the reads; one entry per CDR3 protein. The sample records approximately 990,000 distinct CDR3 sequences, roughly 30% being singletons. Turning to this clonotype: Its antigen is not known.

The clonotype was recovered from a human donor in good health (CMV status not recorded). Some clones in this sample may be carry-over from other donors' samples. The source was cultured CD8+ T cells from PBMCs, collected from culture after CMV antigen stimulation. V and J are TRBV7-9 and TRBJ1-2, with D uncertain. CDR3 amino acids: CASSPDGVGYGYTF. CDR3 nucleotide sequence: TGTGCCAGCAGCCCCGACGGGGTTGGATATGGCTACACCTTC.